This T cell receptor beta chain was observed in a study of shared clonotypes between healthy human individuals. Study overall: Used for every donor were three CD4 naive, three CD4 memory, two CD8 naive and one CD8 memory plate.

The V segment lost 1 base and the J segment 2 bases; nucleotides outside the gene matches: 1. This CDR3 spans 15 amino acids. Per the germline V gene, CDR1 is LGHNA and CDR2 is YNFKEQ. TCRdb's table, derived via immunoSEQ multiplex PCR, lists solely in-frame clones and lacks some. The sample lists around 1.1 million clones, approximately 80% occurring once. The receptor was isolated from a man between 18 and 29 years old in good health. Some clones in this sample may be carry-over from other donors' samples. The gene calls are TRBV4-2 and TRBJ2-1, with 8 nucleotides matching TRBD2. The sample consisted of memory CD4+ T cells from PBMCs. Subset given: CD45RA-negative fraction. CDR3 bases: TGTGCCAGCAGCCAAGTTAGCGGGACCTACAATGAGCAGTTCTTC. As protein: CASSQVSGTYNEQFF.